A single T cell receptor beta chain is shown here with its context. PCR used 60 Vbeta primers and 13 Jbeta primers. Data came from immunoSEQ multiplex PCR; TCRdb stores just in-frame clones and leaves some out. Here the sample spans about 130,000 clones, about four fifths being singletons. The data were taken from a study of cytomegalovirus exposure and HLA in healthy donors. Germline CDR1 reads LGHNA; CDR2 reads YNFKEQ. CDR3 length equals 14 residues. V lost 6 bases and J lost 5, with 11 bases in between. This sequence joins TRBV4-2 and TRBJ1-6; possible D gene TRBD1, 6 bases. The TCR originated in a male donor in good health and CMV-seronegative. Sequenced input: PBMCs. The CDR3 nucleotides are TGTGCCAGCAGACCGGGACACCATAATTCACCCCTCCACTTT. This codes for CASRPGHHNSPLHF.